The TCR beta chain under discussion was sequenced for a study of patients and donors after allogeneic stem cell transplantation (dated by TCRdb to 2020 to 2021). As concerns this clonotype: What antigen it recognizes has not been identified. No base-level quality is on record; no much larger clone is a single base apart.

Taken from the germline V gene (reference sequence), the CDR1 and CDR2 loops are SEHNR and FQNEAQ. The CDR3, from cysteine to phenylalanine, totals 15 residues. The sequence is cut down to CDR3 DNA, 45 bases in frame from base 1. The junction shows trimming of 5 bases on V and 2 bases on J, plus 13 bases between the germline ends. Library preparation was by RT-PCR. Sequenced on a NextSeq 550. The public reads were run again by TCRdb, first through fastp at Q25 and then through MiXCR, and only productive beta chains were kept. CDR3 protein sequences are deduplicated, and each keeps its most common genes and DNA. This sample holds 20,000 to 30,000 distinct CDR3 sequences; roughly 8% were observed only once. Jointly, the top ten make up about half of the sample.

The sequence was obtained from a human donor who was either an allogeneic HSCT recipient or a stem cell or donor lymphocyte infusion donor (not recorded which). It is not recorded whose cells these are; they may come from a transplant donor. The sequenced sample was blood, either unsorted or a sorted T cell fraction (not recorded which). The sequence is built from TRBV7-9 and TRBJ1-5, with TRBD1 tentatively as D gene (5 bases match). The CDR3 here reads CASSTSTGRNQPQHF. The nucleotides are TGTGCCAGCAGCACAAGTACGGGGCGCAATCAGCCCCAGCATTTT. The reference TRBV7-9 and TRBJ1-5 proteins fill in what lies around the CDR3, so the full variable domain reads DTGVSQNPRHKITKRGQNVTFRCDPISEHNRLYWYRQTLGQGPEFLTYFQNEAQLEKSRLLSDRFSAERPKGSFSTLEIQRTEQGDSAMYLCASSTSTGRNQPQHFGDGTRLSIL.